This TCR beta chain was identified during a study of identifying expanded T cells in peripheral blood. Findings and limits, study-wide: Across healthy donors, higher total template counts meant significantly greater approximately 2-week count variance.

Only in-frame clones appear in the TCRdb table, and some are missing; sequencing was by immunoSEQ multiplex PCR. The data hold 100,000 or so clones, with roughly 87% observed a single time. Turning to this clone: Its specificity is unknown.

During the collection period, no donor immune events like infections were recorded. Looked up from germline, CDR1 is MNHEY and CDR2 is SVGAGI. The CDR3 spans 15 residues. V lost 6 bases, J lost 0 bases, and 12 bases lay in between. The clonotype was recovered from a person aged 18 to 75 in good health. The sample taken for sequencing was blood. The V and J genes are TRBV6-5 and TRBJ1-5; D remains ambiguous. Written as DNA, the CDR3 is TGTGCCAGCAGCCCCAGCAGTTATAGCAATCAGCCCCAGCATTTT. Translation gives CASSPSSYSNQPQHF.